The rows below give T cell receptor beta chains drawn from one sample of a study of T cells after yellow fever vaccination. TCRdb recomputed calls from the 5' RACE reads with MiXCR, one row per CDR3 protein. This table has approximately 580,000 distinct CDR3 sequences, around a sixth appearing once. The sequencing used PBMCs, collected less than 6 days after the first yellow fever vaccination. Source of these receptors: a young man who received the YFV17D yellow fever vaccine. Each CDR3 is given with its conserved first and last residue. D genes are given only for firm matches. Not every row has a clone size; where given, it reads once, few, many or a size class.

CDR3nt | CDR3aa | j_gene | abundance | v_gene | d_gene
TGTGCCAGCATCTCCCCCGGGACAGTTAGGTACAATGAGCAGTTCTTC | CASISPGTVRYNEQFF | TRBJ2-1 | NA | TRBV28 | TRBD1
TGTGCCAGCAGTTTATCGTGGGGTGAGCAGTTCTTC | CASSLSWGEQFF | TRBJ2-1 | NA | TRBV27 | NA
TGTGCCAGCAGCGTAGGGGCTAGCGGCTACAATGAGCAGTTCTTC | CASSVGASGYNEQFF | TRBJ2-1 | NA | TRBV9 | TRBD2
TGTGCCAGCAGTCCCCCCGGAATAGCCAAAGCAGATACGCAGTATTTT | CASSPPGIAKADTQYF | TRBJ2-3 | few | TRBV28 | NA
TGCGCCAGCAGACTGGCCGGGGAACTCGAGACCCAGTACTTC | CASRLAGELETQYF | TRBJ2-5 | few | TRBV5-1 | NA
TGTGCCAGCACCCCCGGCGGGGGGTTCAACGAGCAGTACTTC | CASTPGGGFNEQYF | TRBJ2-7 | few | TRBV5-4 | TRBD2
TGTGCCAGCAGCGTATATTCAGGGGGTAGTGGCTACGAGCAGTACTTC | CASSVYSGGSGYEQYF | TRBJ2-7 | NA | TRBV11-2 | TRBD1
TGTGCCAGCAATCAGGGCCAAATCTCCTACGAGCAGTACTTC | CASNQGQISYEQYF | TRBJ2-7 | NA | TRBV6-4 | NA
TGTGCCAGCAGCCCCCGGGACAGGGGTAGTACAGATACGCAGTATTTT | CASSPRDRGSTDTQYF | TRBJ2-3 | NA | TRBV7-2 | TRBD1
TGTGCCAGCAGTTTACCTTACAGGGCTCCCAGGGCCCAGCATTTT | CASSLPYRAPRAQHF | TRBJ1-5 | NA | TRBV28 | NA
TGTGCCAGCAGCGTGAGCCCCGGGACAGGAAACTACGAGCAGTACTTC | CASSVSPGTGNYEQYF | TRBJ2-7 | NA | TRBV5-4 | TRBD1
TGCGCCAGCCGAGGGCGAAATCGGCCTAACATGAACACTGAAGCTTTCTTT | CASRGRNRPNMNTEAFF | TRBJ1-1 | NA | TRBV5-1 | NA
TGTGCCAGCAGTGGATTTACACGTGGAAACACCATATATTTT | CASSGFTRGNTIYF | TRBJ1-3 | NA | TRBV2 | NA
TGTGCCAGCAGCTTGTATGGGTCACCCCTCCACTTT | CASSLYGSPLHF | TRBJ1-6 | NA | TRBV7-2 | NA
TGTGCCAGCAGCTTAGTAAACCTCAGGGGGGCCAATGAGCAGTTCTTC | CASSLVNLRGANEQFF | TRBJ2-1 | NA | TRBV7-2 | NA
TGCAGTGCTCCCCGGGACAGGGACTACAATGAGCAGTTCTTC | CSAPRDRDYNEQFF | TRBJ2-1 | few | TRBV20-1 | TRBD1